The rows below give T cell receptor beta chains drawn from one sample of a study of CXCR3-negative and CXCR3-positive naive CD8 T cells. TCRdb re-called the 5' RACE reads; every CDR3 protein appears as one record, without DNA. The table lists approximately 140,000 distinct CDR3 sequences. Specimen: naive CXCR3+ CD8+ T cells from blood. These receptor sequences come from a human donor in good health. Some clones in this sample may be carry-over from other donors' samples. Each CDR3 is given with its conserved first and last residue. The order of the fields is J gene, V gene, CDR3 protein.

j_call: TRBJ2-2; v_call: TRBV29-1; cdr3_aa: CSVDTGAAGELFF
j_call: TRBJ2-5; v_call: TRBV15; cdr3_aa: CATSREGGEETQYF
j_call: TRBJ2-7; v_call: TRBV7-2; cdr3_aa: CASSPPSGTEQYF
j_call: TRBJ2-7; v_call: TRBV20-1; cdr3_aa: CSARTSGSEQYF
j_call: TRBJ2-1; v_call: TRBV7-2; cdr3_aa: CASGLAGAYNEQFF
j_call: TRBJ1-2; v_call: TRBV6-5; cdr3_aa: CASSYSDISNYGYTF
j_call: TRBJ2-7; v_call: TRBV14; cdr3_aa: CASSQYTYEQYF
j_call: TRBJ2-1; v_call: TRBV27; cdr3_aa: CASIKSGRGGREQFF
j_call: TRBJ1-1; v_call: TRBV7-8; cdr3_aa: CASSLQQGFTEAFF
j_call: TRBJ2-7; v_call: TRBV6-6; cdr3_aa: CASSSRTVSYEQYF
j_call: TRBJ2-1; v_call: TRBV10-3; cdr3_aa: CAISGTRSQNRAEQFF
j_call: TRBJ2-5; v_call: TRBV20-1; cdr3_aa: CSARDWSGTDQETQYF
j_call: TRBJ2-5; v_call: TRBV25-1; cdr3_aa: CASSPPGLEYGTQYF
j_call: TRBJ2-1; v_call: TRBV19; cdr3_aa: CASRGTAYNEQFF
j_call: TRBJ1-1; v_call: TRBV9; cdr3_aa: CASSFEGMETEAFF
j_call: TRBJ2-3; v_call: TRBV29-1; cdr3_aa: CSVLSRGSDTQYF
j_call: TRBJ2-7; v_call: TRBV28; cdr3_aa: CASSSSGRPNEQYF
j_call: TRBJ2-1; v_call: TRBV21-1; cdr3_aa: CASSKGLDRAATSNEQFF
j_call: TRBJ1-1; v_call: TRBV30; cdr3_aa: CAWSVGVELVFF
j_call: TRBJ2-3; v_call: TRBV7-3; cdr3_aa: CASSLSAHGRPDTQYF
j_call: TRBJ2-3; v_call: TRBV5-5; cdr3_aa: CASSFEQGGTTDTQYF
j_call: TRBJ2-7; v_call: TRBV29-1; cdr3_aa: CSVETGGPYEQYF
j_call: TRBJ1-2; v_call: TRBV5-1; cdr3_aa: CASSLAGGHGYGYTF
j_call: TRBJ1-5; v_call: TRBV10-3; cdr3_aa: CAISESGRVGNQPQHF
j_call: TRBJ1-2; v_call: TRBV29-1; cdr3_aa: CSVVLPSRGYTF
j_call: TRBJ2-1; v_call: TRBV27; cdr3_aa: CATNPGGYSYNEQFF
j_call: TRBJ2-1; v_call: TRBV29-1; cdr3_aa: CSVEAASGSFTVDNEQFF
j_call: TRBJ2-5; v_call: TRBV29-1; cdr3_aa: CSVDSYGLTGTSGVKETQYF
j_call: TRBJ1-2; v_call: TRBV28; cdr3_aa: CASVITGENYGYTF
j_call: TRBJ2-7; v_call: TRBV29-1; cdr3_aa: CSVVGRDRETEQYF
j_call: TRBJ2-5; v_call: TRBV20-1; cdr3_aa: CSAPDITETQYF
j_call: TRBJ2-3; v_call: TRBV7-8; cdr3_aa: CASSLSRGDTQYF
j_call: TRBJ2-7; v_call: TRBV7-2; cdr3_aa: CASSSVRGGREQYF
j_call: TRBJ1-2; v_call: TRBV25-1; cdr3_aa: CASSEIFLTGGYGYTF
j_call: TRBJ1-4; v_call: TRBV6-2/TRBV6-3; cdr3_aa: CASEDPLNEKLFF
j_call: TRBJ2-3; v_call: TRBV11-2; cdr3_aa: CASSEWTVLTDTQYF
j_call: TRBJ1-1; v_call: TRBV4-1; cdr3_aa: CASSQGWRMNTEAFF
j_call: TRBJ1-6; v_call: TRBV20-1; cdr3_aa: CSASDAGYNSPLHF
j_call: TRBJ2-1; v_call: TRBV29-1; cdr3_aa: CSVVGENEQFF
j_call: TRBJ2-5; v_call: TRBV12-3/TRBV12-4; cdr3_aa: CASSLPHQTQYF
j_call: TRBJ1-1; v_call: TRBV6-6; cdr3_aa: CASSYEETKTEAFF
j_call: TRBJ1-2; v_call: TRBV6-5; cdr3_aa: CASSPGTGGYTF
j_call: TRBJ2-1; v_call: TRBV7-3; cdr3_aa: CASSYGGGYNEQFF
j_call: TRBJ2-1; v_call: TRBV13; cdr3_aa: CASSSGSLAGVANEQFF
j_call: TRBJ1-2; v_call: TRBV7-9; cdr3_aa: CASSFSGTDYGYTF
j_call: TRBJ2-3; v_call: TRBV9; cdr3_aa: CASSIGQGPRTDTQYF
j_call: TRBJ1-6; v_call: TRBV19; cdr3_aa: CATQTGDDSPLHF
j_call: TRBJ2-5; v_call: TRBV27; cdr3_aa: CASSSLLIAGETQYF